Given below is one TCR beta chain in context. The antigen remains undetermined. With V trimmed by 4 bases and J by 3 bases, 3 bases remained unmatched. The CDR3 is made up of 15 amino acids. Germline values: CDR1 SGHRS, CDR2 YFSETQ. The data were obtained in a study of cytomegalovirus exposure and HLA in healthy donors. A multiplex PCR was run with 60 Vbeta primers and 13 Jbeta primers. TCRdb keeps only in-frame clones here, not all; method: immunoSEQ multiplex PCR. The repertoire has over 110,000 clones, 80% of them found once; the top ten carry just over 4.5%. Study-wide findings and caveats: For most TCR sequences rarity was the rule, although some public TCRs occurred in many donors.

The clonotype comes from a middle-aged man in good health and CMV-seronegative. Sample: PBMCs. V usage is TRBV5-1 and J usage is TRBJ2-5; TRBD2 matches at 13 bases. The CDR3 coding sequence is TGCGCCAGCAGCACGGGACTAGCGGGGAAAGAGACCCAGTACTTC. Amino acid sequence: CASSTGLAGKETQYF.